This TCR beta chain was captured in a study of low-dose radiotherapy and immunotherapy resistance in tumors. The time point was: before trial treatment. Patients who could take part had advanced solid tumors with no tumor-infiltrating lymphocytes. Germline assignment: CDR1 SGHNT and CDR2 YYREEE (reference sequence). The CDR3 extends over 19 amino acids. Losses at the gene ends were 2 bases for V and 7 bases for J; bases not matched to a gene: 20. TRAV- and TRBV-specific primers primed first-strand cDNA, covering alpha and beta chains. With a V-primer adapter and a constant-region primer, TCRs were amplified for 20 PCR cycles. TCRdb recomputed calls from the reads with MiXCR, one row per CDR3 protein. Among some 57,000 distinct CDR3 sequences listed, approximately 26% were seen once.

The input for sequencing was PBMCs, taken before treatment. V and J are TRBV5-4 and TRBJ2-7, with 11 bases matching TRBD2. This clonotype was obtained from a male donor with prostate cancer. CDR3 DNA: TGTGCCAGCAGCTTAGGGACTAGCGGAAAACCCGTCTCCTACAATGAGCAGTACTTC. It codes for CASSLGTSGKPVSYNEQYF. The full variable domain, with the rest looked up from reference TRBV5-4 and TRBJ2-7, is ETGVTQSPTHLIKTRGQQVTLRCSSQSGHNTVSWYQQALGQGPQFIFQYYREEENGRGNFPPRFSGLQFPNYSSELNVNALELDDSALYLCASSLGTSGKPVSYNEQYFGPGTRLTVT.